The 8 T cell receptor beta chains below all came from one sample that was sequenced in a study of metastatic and nonmetastatic thyroid tumors. Treatment of any kind had been given to no patient before thyroid surgery. TCRdb re-called the PCR reads through MiXCR. Of around 52,000 clones listed, just under 30% are singletons. The sequenced sample consisted of blood. The receptor set was obtained from a female donor with papillary thyroid cancer or a benign thyroid nodule (not recorded which). Some clones in this sample may be carry-over from other donors' samples.

This clone was observed a few times. The chain carries TRBV12-3 or TRBV12-4 and TRBJ2-2; TRBD2 agrees at 15 bases. Trimming removed 6 bases from V and 5 bases from J; junction bases left unmatched: 7. This CDR3 is built from 17 residues. CDR3 nucleotides: TGTGCCAGCAGCTGGACTAGCGGGAGGGCCATTACCGGGGAGCTGTTTTTT. Translating gives CASSWTSGRAITGELFF.

This clone came up a few times. J is TRBJ2-3 and V is TRBV5-1; TRBD1 is a possible D gene (6 bases). V was pared by 4 bases and J by 6 bases, with 12 bases between. The CDR3 loop spans 13 amino acids. The germline V gene has CDR1 SGHRS and CDR2 YFSETQ. The CDR3 spells CASSRHRADTQYF. CDR3 nucleotide sequence: TGCGCCAGCAGCCGACACAGGGCGGATACGCAGTATTTT.

CDR3 region: CASSYWLAEWNEQFF. The CDR3 coding sequence is TGTGCCAGCAGTTACTGGCTAGCGGAGTGGAATGAGCAGTTCTTC. The V gene is TRBV6-5, the J gene TRBJ2-1; 7 nucleotides agree with TRBD2. In germline, CDR1 is MNHEY, CDR2 SVGAGI. The ends lost 1 base at V and 7 bases at J; junction bases unmatched: 7. This CDR3 region has 15 residues.

This clone was detected only a few times. This rearrangement joins TRBV20-1 to TRBJ2-5; 8 nucleotides agree with TRBD1. Germline trimming cut 4 bases from V and 2 bases from J; bases unmatched to any gene: 3. CDR3 length: 13 residues. Germline V gene lookup returns CDR1 DFQATT and CDR2 SNEGSKA (reference sequence). The chain's CDR3 is CSATDRDQETQYF. CDR3 DNA sequence: TGCAGTGCTACGGACAGGGATCAAGAGACCCAGTACTTC.

This clone was found a few times. This chain uses TRBV15 with TRBJ1-2; perhaps TRBD1 as D (5 bases). The CDR3 totals 15 residues. Germline V gene data show CDR1 as LNHNV and CDR2 as YYDKDF (reference sequence). Trimming pared 4 bases from V and 3 bases from J, leaving 15 bases between. CDR3 coding DNA: TGTGCCACCAGCAATTTCCTCGGGACCGACTATGGCTACACCTTC. Translation: CATSNFLGTDYGYTF.

This clone came up a few times. Distinct nucleotide sequences in the sample also encode this CDR3. The V call is TRBV20-1, the J call TRBJ2-2; 8 bases align to TRBD1. Germline V lookup: CDR1 DFQATT, CDR2 SNEGSKA (reference sequence). V shed 3 bases and J 0 bases; nucleotides not matched to a gene: 3. This CDR3 is built from 15 residues. The CDR3 is CSASAQGANTGELFF. The CDR3 region has the DNA TGCAGTGCTAGCGCACAGGGGGCGAACACCGGGGAGCTGTTTTTT.

Many counts were recorded for this clone. The chain couples TRBV20-1 to TRBJ1-3; D remains ambiguous. CDR3 size: 12 residues. Germline V gene data show CDR1 as DFQATT and CDR2 as SNEGSKA (reference sequence). V was trimmed by 5 bases and J by 0 bases, leaving 5 bases between them. The DNA of the CDR3 is TGCAGTGCTCGTCACTCTGGAAACACCATATATTTT. Translated: CSARHSGNTIYF.

The chain carries TRBV7-2 and TRBJ2-7, with D unresolved. This CDR3 spans 12 amino acids. Germline V gene sequence: CDR1 SGHTA, CDR2 FQGNSA. The V and J ends lost 1 base and 6 bases respectively, with 7 bases between them. The CDR3 protein is CASSLGPREQYF. The CDR3 DNA sequence: TGTGCCAGCAGCTTAGGACCCCGCGAGCAGTACTTC.